This TCR beta chain was recorded in a study of blood T cells in healthy people across ages. General study results and limits: Older individuals had lower TCR beta diversity per million T cells (the decline was roughly linear).

Points on this clonotype: Its antigen is as yet unknown.

Each donor gave roughly 10 milliliters of peripheral blood. A second about 6 to 12 cycle PCR used barcoded and J-beta primers. Each cDNA molecule, via a template-switch adaptor with 12 random nucleotides, was tagged. TCRdb reanalysed the 5' RACE reads using MiXCR and keeps one entry per CDR3 protein. The sample contains around 800,000 distinct CDR3 sequences, 55% to 65% of which appear only once. The J segment lost 4 bases and the V segment lost 5 bases, leaving 15 bases of the junction unmatched. The CDR3 is 19 residues long. Looked up from germline, CDR1 is PRHDT and CDR2 is FYEKMQ (reference sequence).

The TCR was taken from a young man in good health. The chain links TRBV13 to TRBJ2-1, with TRBD2 matching over 12 bases. Material: blood. CDR3 sequence: CASSPGKGLAGTPYNEQFF. The CDR3 DNA is TGTGCCAGCAGCCCAGGCAAAGGACTAGCGGGGACTCCTTACAATGAGCAGTTCTTC.